The 30 T cell receptor beta chains given below trace back to one sample, sequenced in a study of T cell changes during pregnancy in multiple sclerosis. This table comes from immunoSEQ multiplex PCR, and its TCRdb copy is limited to in-frame clones, with some not included. In the table there are 20,000 to 25,000 clones, around four fifths of which are singletons. The sample was CD8+ T cells from peripheral blood mononuclear cells, taken in the first trimester of pregnancy. These receptors originate from a female donor in good health, enrolled as a control in a pregnancy study.

The gene calls are TRBV21-1 and TRBJ2-5; no DNA check was done on the table's D call, TRBD1. TRBV21-1 is tagged as a pseudogene. This CDR3 has 16 residues. The CDR3 region has the DNA TGTGCCAGCAGCAAGGAAGGGTCGACAGGATTAGACACCCAGTACTTC. Its translation is CASSKEGSTGLDTQYF.

This chain links TRBV5-1 with TRBJ1-1; D is perhaps TRBD1 (5 bases). The V end was cut by 3 bases, the J end by 1 base, with 10 bases between. The CDR3 contains 14 residues. CDR1 and CDR2 (germline): SGHRS, YFSETQ. The DNA for the CDR3 is TGCGCCAGCAGCTCCATGGGGGGGAACACTGAAGCTTTCTTT. It yields the protein CASSSMGGNTEAFF.

This chain joins TRBV7-2 and TRBJ1-2; 9 bases match TRBD1. Trimming cost V 5 bases and J 8 bases; bases outside gene matches: 9. CDR3 size: 14 residues. From germline, CDR1 is SGHTA and CDR2 FQGNSA. CDR3 coding DNA: TGTGCCAGCAGCCCCGCTACAGGGGGCCGAGGCTACACCTTC. It encodes CASSPATGGRGYTF.

The CDR3 DNA sequence: TGTGCCAGCGGGAGGGTTTCGGATGAGCAGTTCTTC. The encoded protein is CASGRVSDEQFF. J is TRBJ2-1 and V is TRBV27, with 7 bases lining up with TRBD2. From germline, CDR1 is MNHEY and CDR2 SMNVEV (reference sequence). The ends lost 8 bases at V and 8 bases at J; junction bases unmatched: 6. The CDR3 runs 12 residues.

The chain combines TRBV4-1 with TRBJ2-7, with TRBD2 matching 8 bases. CDR1 and CDR2 from the germline V gene are MGHRA and YSYEKL. Trimming removed 5 bases from V and 4 bases from J; junction bases left unmatched: 7. The CDR3 runs to 14 residues. In DNA form, the CDR3 reads TGCGCCAGCAGCTCTCAAGCGGGGGAATACGAGCAGTACTTC. It codes for CASSSQAGEYEQYF.

This clone was observed once. V gene TRBV5-6 combines with J gene TRBJ2-7, with D possibly matching TRBD2 (5 bases). Trimming took 2 bases from V and 2 from J, leaving 11 bases between them. Germline V gene data show CDR1 as SGHDT and CDR2 as YYEEEE. The CDR3 consists of 14 residues. DNA of the CDR3: TGTGCCAGCAGCTTAAGAGGGAGTCCCTACGAGCAGTACTTC. Its protein product is CASSLRGSPYEQYF.

The J gene is TRBJ1-2, the V gene TRBV27; D uncertain. This CDR3 has 15 amino acids. Trimming pared 4 bases from V and 2 bases from J, leaving 14 bases between. Germline CDR1 reads MNHEY; CDR2 reads SMNVEV (reference sequence). The CDR3 sequence is CASSSQLDPNYGYTF. DNA of the CDR3: TGTGCCAGCAGTTCCCAACTAGACCCGAACTATGGCTACACCTTC.

The chain recombines TRBV30 with TRBJ2-5, with D possibly TRBD2 on 6 matching bases. The CDR3 is 14 amino acids. The V gene's germline CDR1 is GTSNPN and CDR2 SVGIG (reference sequence). CDR3 in amino acids: CAGGGLGVEETQYF. The CDR3 bases are TGTGCGGGGGGTGGTCTAGGGGTAGAAGAGACCCAGTACTTC.

This chain's CDR3 is CSVETTSQTYEQYF. DNA of the CDR3: TGCAGCGTTGAAACCACTTCACAGACCTACGAGCAGTACTTC. The chain joins TRBV29-1 to TRBJ2-7; D gene unclear. Germline lookup yields CDR1 SQVTM and CDR2 ANQGSEA. The CDR3 spans 14 residues. V gave up 2 bases and J gave up 2 bases, with 13 bases separating them.

This clone came up a few times. This sequence joins TRBV9 and TRBJ1-1, with a tentative D call TRBD1 (5 bases). The CDR3 spans 13 residues. Trimming removed 3 bases from V and 7 bases from J, with 13 bases in between. From germline, CDR1 is SGDLS and CDR2 YYNGEE. The CDR3 is CASSGTGGNEAFF. The CDR3 coding sequence is TGTGCCAGCAGCGGAACAGGCGGTAATGAAGCTTTCTTT. Full variable domain (outside the CDR3, taken from reference TRBV9 and TRBJ1-1): DSGVTQTPKHLITATGQRVTLRCSPRSGDLSVYWYQQSLDQGLQFLIQYYNGEERAKGNILERFSAQQFPDLHSELNLSSLELGDSALYFCASSGTGGNEAFFGQGTRLTVV.

The V gene is TRBV6-4, the J gene TRBJ2-2, with D maybe TRBD2 (5 bases). V lost 5 bases and J 3 bases, leaving 10 bases between the germline ends. Germline CDR1 MRHNA, CDR2 SNTAGT. The CDR3 has 14 residues. CDR3 nucleotides: TGTGCCAGCAGTCCGGGATCAGACACCGGGGAGCTGTTTTTT. Protein product: CASSPGSDTGELFF.

This chain connects TRBV6-1 to TRBJ2-3, with 13 positions matching TRBD2. CDR3 length: 15 amino acids. Germline values: CDR1 MNHNS, CDR2 SASEGT. Trimming cost V 11 bases and J 4 bases; bases outside gene matches: 9. The CDR3 sequence is CACTGTSGVPDTQYF. In nucleotides, the CDR3 is TGTGCCTGTACCGGGACTAGCGGGGTTCCAGATACGCAGTATTTT.

The rearrangement uses TRBV6-1 and TRBJ2-2; 7 positions match TRBD1. Germline CDR1 and CDR2: MNHNS and SASEGT. CDR3 length: 14 residues. The ends lost 8 bases at V and 6 bases at J; junction bases unmatched: 9. DNA for the CDR3: TGTGCCAGCTCCGACAGGGCAGTGGCCGGGGAGCTGTTTTTT. Protein sequence: CASSDRAVAGELFF.

V is TRBV9 and J is TRBJ1-4, with TRBD1 matching 9 bases. V lost 4 bases and J lost 7; bases outside the gene matches: 5. The germline gives CDR1 SGDLS, CDR2 YYNGEE. The CDR3 spans 14 residues. CDR3 DNA: TGTGCCAGCAGCCCGGGACAGGGTAGTGAAAAACTGTTTTTT. This translates into CASSPGQGSEKLFF.

J is TRBJ2-1 and V is TRBV7-7; TRBD1 might be the D (6 bases). V was clipped by 1 base and J by 7 bases, with 8 bases between them. CDR3 length: 13 amino acids. Germline-derived CDR1 and CDR2 are SSHAT and FNYEAQ (reference sequence). DNA for the CDR3: TGTGCCAGCAGCTTAGGACAGGCGAATGAGCAGTTCTTC. Its translation is CASSLGQANEQFF. Full variable domain (missing parts from reference TRBV7-7 and TRBJ2-1): GAGVSQSPRYKVTKRGQDVTLRCDPISSHATLYWYQQALGQGPEFLTYFNYEAQPDKSGLPSDRFSAERPEGSISTLTIQRTEQRDSAMYRCASSLGQANEQFFGPGTRLTVL.

J is TRBJ2-7 and V is TRBV27; TRBD2 matches 8 bases. Germline V CDR1 and CDR2: MNHEY, SMNVEV (reference sequence). The CDR3 is 11 amino acids. The junction had 5 bases not matched to a gene; V was cut back by 10 bases and J by 6 bases. This chain's CDR3 is CATSGGSEQYF. The CDR3 coding sequence is TGTGCCACCTCGGGAGGGTCCGAGCAGTACTTC.

The DNA for the CDR3 is TGTGCCAGCAGCTTGGAATTGCGGGGGGCGGACGAGCAGTACTTC. Translated, it gives CASSLELRGADEQYF. The chain employs TRBV7-8 and TRBJ2-7, with 8 bases fitting TRBD2. The germline V gene has CDR1 SGHVS and CDR2 FQNEAQ. The CDR3 is 15 amino acids. With V trimmed by 3 bases and J by 5 bases, 9 bases remained unmatched.

The J gene is TRBJ2-1, the V gene TRBV11-2, with a possible D match to TRBD2 (6 bases). The germline CDR1 and CDR2 sequences are SGHAT and FQNNGV. This CDR3 has 15 amino acids. Trimming took off 0 bases at V and 7 bases at J, with 13 bases between the two ends. In DNA form, the CDR3 reads TGTGCCAGCAGCTTAGATCGCCCAGGAGGGAATGAGCAGTTCTTC. Translated: CASSLDRPGGNEQFF.

This chain links TRBV28 with TRBJ2-1, with D maybe TRBD2 (5 bases). The CDR3 runs 13 residues. V was cut by 6 bases and J by 3 bases, with 9 bases left in between. Germline V gene sequence: CDR1 MDHEN, CDR2 SYDVKM. This CDR3 reads CASRSDFYNEQFF. CDR3 nucleotides: TGTGCCAGCAGATCGGACTTCTACAATGAGCAGTTCTTC.

The table lists this clone with many counts. The rearrangement uses TRBV4-1 and TRBJ1-5, with 7 bases fitting TRBD1. V was pared by 1 base and J by 5 bases, with 8 bases of the junction left unmatched. CDR3 length: 16 amino acids. In germline, CDR1 is MGHRA, CDR2 YSYEKL. The CDR3 here is CASSQAGTARYQPQHF. The CDR3 nucleotides are TGCGCCAGCAGCCAAGCGGGGACAGCGAGGTATCAGCCCCAGCATTTT.

The chain is built from TRBV2 and TRBJ2-7; D not resolved. The CDR3 totals 18 residues. Per germline, CDR1 SNHLY and CDR2 FYNNEI. Trimming shortened V by 2 bases and J by 7 bases, and 27 bases separated the two germline ends. The CDR3: CASSETPRGGGLLGEQYF. In nucleotides, the CDR3 is TGTGCCAGCAGTGAAACACCGCGAGGCGGCGGTCTGTTAGGAGAGCAGTACTTC. Full variable domain (rest looked up from reference TRBV2 and TRBJ2-7): EPEVTQTPSHQVTQMGQEVILRCVPISNHLYFYWYRQILGQKVEFLVSFYNNEISEKSEIFDDQFSVERPDGSNFTLKIRSTKLEDSAMYFCASSETPRGGGLLGEQYFGPGTRLTVT.

The rearrangement joins TRBV9 to TRBJ2-2; D may be TRBD2 (7 bases). Germline V CDR1 and CDR2: SGDLS, YYNGEE. V was shortened by 3 bases and J by 5 bases, with 29 bases between the two germline ends. This CDR3 is built from 20 residues. CDR3 sequence reads: CASSGRWDPRKGGGTGELFF. The CDR3 DNA sequence: TGTGCCAGCAGCGGGCGTTGGGACCCCCGAAAAGGGGGGGGGACCGGGGAGCTGTTTTTT.

This chain joins TRBV7-9 and TRBJ2-7; D may be TRBD2 (5 bases). This CDR3 has 13 amino acids. The germline V gene encodes CDR1 SEHNR and CDR2 FQNEAQ (reference sequence). With 9 bases removed from V and 0 bases from J, the gap between germline ends came to 12 bases. The CDR3, as DNA: TGTGCCAGTTCGCGGGCTAGCTCCTACGAGCAGTACTTC. Its translation: CASSRASSYEQYF.

This chain joins TRBV9 and TRBJ1-2, with 8 bases that match TRBD1. Germline lookup yields CDR1 SGDLS and CDR2 YYNGEE. The CDR3 is 14 residues long. The V and J ends lost 3 bases and 3 bases, in that order; junction bases with no gene match: 4. The CDR3 protein is CASSAGQADYGYTF. DNA for the CDR3: TGTGCCAGCAGCGCGGGACAGGCGGACTATGGCTACACCTTC.

The J gene is TRBJ2-1, the V gene TRBV10-3; 8 nucleotides match TRBD1. V shed 8 bases and J 6 bases; nucleotides not matched to a gene: 6. Germline CDR1 is ENHRY and CDR2 is SYGVKD. CDR3 length: 13 amino acids. The CDR3 bases are TGTGCCATCTTGGGACAGGCACCCAATGAGCAGTTCTTC. This gives the protein CAILGQAPNEQFF.

The chain joins TRBV11-2 to TRBJ2-1, with 7 bases lining up with TRBD2. Germline values: CDR1 SGHAT, CDR2 FQNNGV. This CDR3 region has 17 residues. Unmatched junction bases numbered 9, after V lost 3 bases and J lost 1 base. The CDR3 bases are TGTGCCAGCAGCTTGGGTGGTGCGGGAGCATCCTACAATGAGCAGTTCTTC. This translates into CASSLGGAGASYNEQFF.

The table lists this clone with a few counts. The chain links TRBV9 to TRBJ1-1; TRBD1 agrees at 8 bases. CDR1 is SGDLS, CDR2 YYNGEE, per germline. This CDR3 region has 14 residues. Losses at the gene ends were 1 base for V and 5 bases for J; bases not matched to a gene: 4. CDR3 coding DNA: TGTGCCAGCAGCGTAAACCAGGGGGCTACTGAAGCTTTCTTT. It encodes CASSVNQGATEAFF.

The V gene is TRBV9, the J gene TRBJ2-3; no firm D call. Trimming pared 7 bases from V and 3 bases from J, leaving 12 bases between. Germline CDR1 and CDR2: SGDLS and YYNGEE. The CDR3 is made up of 13 amino acids. The CDR3 nucleotides read TGTGCCAGCGGTCAGGAAGGAACAGATACGCAGTATTTT. Encoded protein: CASGQEGTDTQYF. The full variable domain, with the rest looked up from reference TRBV9 and TRBJ2-3, is DSGVTQTPKHLITATGQRVTLRCSPRSGDLSVYWYQQSLDQGLQFLIQYYNGEERAKGNILERFSAQQFPDLHSELNLSSLELGDSALYFCASGQEGTDTQYFGPGTRLTVL.

The chain couples TRBV7-6 to TRBJ1-4; D remains ambiguous. The germline V gene encodes CDR1 SGHVS and CDR2 FNYEAQ. The ends were cut back, 5 bases at V and 0 bases at J, with 7 bases in the middle. This CDR3 spans 14 amino acids. The CDR3 bases are TGTGCCAGCAGCCACAGAGCAACTAATGAAAAACTGTTTTTT. This translates into CASSHRATNEKLFF.

The genes are TRBV28 and TRBJ1-5; perhaps TRBD1 as D (5 bases). Germline-derived CDR1 and CDR2 are MDHEN and SYDVKM. CDR3 size: 17 residues. Trimming cost V 3 bases and J 2 bases, with 17 bases left between them. CDR3: CASSLWTPSEGNQPQHF. In DNA, the CDR3 is TGTGCCAGCAGTTTGTGGACACCCTCAGAAGGCAATCAGCCCCAGCATTTT.